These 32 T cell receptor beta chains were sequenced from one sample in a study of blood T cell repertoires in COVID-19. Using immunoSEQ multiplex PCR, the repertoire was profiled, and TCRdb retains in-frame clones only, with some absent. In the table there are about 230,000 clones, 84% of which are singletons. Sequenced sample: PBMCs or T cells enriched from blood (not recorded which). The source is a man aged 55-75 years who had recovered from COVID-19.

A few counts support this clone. This chain's CDR3 is CASRDRGTNEKLFF. The CDR3 DNA reads TGTGCCAGTAGGGACAGGGGAACTAATGAAAAACTGTTTTTT. V usage is TRBV19 and J usage is TRBJ1-4; 9 nucleotides agree with TRBD1. This CDR3 is built from 14 residues. Unmatched junction bases numbered 0, after V lost 6 bases and J lost 1 base. Germline V CDR1 and CDR2: LNHDA, SQIVND (reference sequence).

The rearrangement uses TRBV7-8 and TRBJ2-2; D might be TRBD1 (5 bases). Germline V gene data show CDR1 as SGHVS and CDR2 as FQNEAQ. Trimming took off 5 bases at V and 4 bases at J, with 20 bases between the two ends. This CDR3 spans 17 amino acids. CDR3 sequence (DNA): TGTGCCAGCAGCCAGGACCGTTACCGAAGGGGCACCGGGGAGCTGTTTTTT. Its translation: CASSQDRYRRGTGELFF.

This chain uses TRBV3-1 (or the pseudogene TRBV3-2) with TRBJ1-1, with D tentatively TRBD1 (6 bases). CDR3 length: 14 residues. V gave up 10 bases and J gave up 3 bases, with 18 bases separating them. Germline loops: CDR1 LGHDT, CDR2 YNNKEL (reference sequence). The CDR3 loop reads CATGRGLLDTEAFF. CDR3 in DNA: TGTGCCACCGGGCGGGGGCTTTTAGACACTGAAGCTTTCTTT.

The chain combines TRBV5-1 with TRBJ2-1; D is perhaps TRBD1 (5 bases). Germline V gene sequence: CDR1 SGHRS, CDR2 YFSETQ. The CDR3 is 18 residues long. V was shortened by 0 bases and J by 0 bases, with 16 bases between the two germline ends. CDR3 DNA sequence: TGCGCCAGCAGCTTGGCCACATCGACAGTAGCCTCCTACAATGAGCAGTTCTTC. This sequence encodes CASSLATSTVASYNEQFF. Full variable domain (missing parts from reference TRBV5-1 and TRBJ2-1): KAGVTQTPRYLIKTRGQQVTLSCSPISGHRSVSWYQQTPGQGLQFLFEYFSETQRNKGNFPGRFSGRQFSNSRSEMNVSTLELGDSALYLCASSLATSTVASYNEQFFGPGTRLTVL.

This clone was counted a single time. The CDR3 nucleotides read TGTGCCAGCAGCTTAACTAGCGGGGGGTACAATGAGCAGTTCTTC. Residues: CASSLTSGGYNEQFF. The chain combines TRBV11-1 with TRBJ2-1; 12 positions agree with TRBD2. V was clipped by 2 bases and J by 4 bases; unmatched bases: 0. Germline V gene sequence: CDR1 SGHAT, CDR2 FQDESV (reference sequence). There are 15 residues in the CDR3.

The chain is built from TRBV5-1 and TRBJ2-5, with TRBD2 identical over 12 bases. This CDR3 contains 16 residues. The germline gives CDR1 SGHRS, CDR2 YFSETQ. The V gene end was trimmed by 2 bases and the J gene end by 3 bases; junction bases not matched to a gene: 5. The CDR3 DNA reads TGCGCCAGCAGCTTCACTAGCGGGGGGAAAAAAGAGACCCAGTACTTC. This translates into CASSFTSGGKKETQYF.

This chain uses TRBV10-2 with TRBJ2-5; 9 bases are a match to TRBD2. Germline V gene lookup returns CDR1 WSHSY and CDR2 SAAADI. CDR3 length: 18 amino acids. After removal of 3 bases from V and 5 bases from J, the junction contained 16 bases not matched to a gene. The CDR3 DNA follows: TGCGCCAGCAGTGATTCTATGAGGGCGGGGGGGCCGGAGGAGACCCAGTACTTC. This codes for CASSDSMRAGGPEETQYF.

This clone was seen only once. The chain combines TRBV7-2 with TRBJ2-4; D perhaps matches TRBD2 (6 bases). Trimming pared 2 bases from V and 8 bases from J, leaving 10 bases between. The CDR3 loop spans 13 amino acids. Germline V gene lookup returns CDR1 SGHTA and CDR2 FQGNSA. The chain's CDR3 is CASSLPGADIQYF. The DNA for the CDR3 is TGTGCCAGCAGCTTACCGGGAGCAGACATTCAGTACTTC.

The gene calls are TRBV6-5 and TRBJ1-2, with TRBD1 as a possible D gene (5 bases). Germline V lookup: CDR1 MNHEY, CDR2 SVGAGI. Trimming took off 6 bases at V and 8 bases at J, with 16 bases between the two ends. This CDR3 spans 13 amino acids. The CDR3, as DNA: TGTGCCAGCAGCTCCGGGTGGGGCCGCGGCTACACCTTC. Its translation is CASSSGWGRGYTF.

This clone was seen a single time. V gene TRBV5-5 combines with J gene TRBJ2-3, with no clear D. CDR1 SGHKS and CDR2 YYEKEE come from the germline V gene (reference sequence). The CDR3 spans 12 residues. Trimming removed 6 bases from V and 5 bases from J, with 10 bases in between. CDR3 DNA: TGTGCCAGCATCCTAGACGGAGATACGCAGTATTTT. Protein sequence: CASILDGDTQYF. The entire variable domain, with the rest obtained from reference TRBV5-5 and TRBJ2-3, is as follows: DAGVTQSPTHLIKTRGQQVTLRCSPISGHKSVSWYQQVLGQGPQFIFQYYEKEERGRGNFPDRFSARQFPNYSSELNVNALLLGDSALYLCASILDGDTQYFGPGTRLTVL.

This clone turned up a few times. In nucleotides, the CDR3 is TGTGCCTGGAGTGTCACAGACCAAGAGACCCAGTACTTC. Its protein is CAWSVTDQETQYF. The J gene is TRBJ2-5, the V gene TRBV30; D remains unclear. Germline assignment: CDR1 GTSNPN and CDR2 SVGIG (reference sequence). This CDR3 is 13 amino acids long. V was clipped by 0 bases and J by 0 bases, with 5 bases between them.

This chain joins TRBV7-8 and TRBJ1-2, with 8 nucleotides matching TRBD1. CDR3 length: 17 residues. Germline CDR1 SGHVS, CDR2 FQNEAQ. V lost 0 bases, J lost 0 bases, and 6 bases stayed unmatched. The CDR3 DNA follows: TGTGCCAGCAGCTTAGCGCCGGACAGGGCCCCTAACTATGGCTACACCTTC. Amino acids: CASSLAPDRAPNYGYTF.

CDR3 amino acids: CASIRSQGLTGEAFF. The CDR3 DNA reads TGTGCCAGCATCCGATCACAGGGGTTGACTGGCGAAGCTTTCTTT. The chain couples TRBV11-2 to TRBJ1-1; 7 nucleotides agree with TRBD1. The V segment lost 7 bases and the J segment 8 bases; nucleotides outside the gene matches: 16. CDR1 is SGHAT and CDR2 is FQNNGV in the germline V gene. CDR3 length: 15 amino acids.

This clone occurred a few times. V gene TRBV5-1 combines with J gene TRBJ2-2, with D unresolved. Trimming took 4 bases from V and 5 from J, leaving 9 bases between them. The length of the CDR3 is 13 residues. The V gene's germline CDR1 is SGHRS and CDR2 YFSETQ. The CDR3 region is CASSPSGTGELFF. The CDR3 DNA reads TGCGCCAGCAGCCCATCCGGGACCGGGGAGCTGTTTTTT.

CDR3 region: CASSISHRSGTEAFF. The CDR3 bases are TGTGCCAGTAGTATATCGCACAGAAGTGGCACTGAAGCTTTCTTT. This chain uses TRBV19 with TRBJ1-1; D call uncertain. Trimming took off 2 bases at V and 4 bases at J, with 14 bases between the two ends. Germline V gene sequence: CDR1 LNHDA, CDR2 SQIVND (reference sequence). The length of the CDR3 is 15 residues.

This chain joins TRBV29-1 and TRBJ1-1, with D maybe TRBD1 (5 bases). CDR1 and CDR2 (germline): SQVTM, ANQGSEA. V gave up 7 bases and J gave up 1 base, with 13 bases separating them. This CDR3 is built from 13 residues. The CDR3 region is CSATGGGNTEAFF. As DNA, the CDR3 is TGCAGCGCCACAGGCGGGGGGAACACTGAAGCTTTCTTT.

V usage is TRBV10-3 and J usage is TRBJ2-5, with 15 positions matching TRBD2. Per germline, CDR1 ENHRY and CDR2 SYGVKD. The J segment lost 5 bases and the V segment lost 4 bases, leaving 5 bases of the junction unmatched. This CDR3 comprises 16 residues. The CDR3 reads CAISVGLAGGRETQYF. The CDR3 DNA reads TGTGCCATCAGTGTGGGACTAGCGGGGGGACGGGAGACCCAGTACTTC.

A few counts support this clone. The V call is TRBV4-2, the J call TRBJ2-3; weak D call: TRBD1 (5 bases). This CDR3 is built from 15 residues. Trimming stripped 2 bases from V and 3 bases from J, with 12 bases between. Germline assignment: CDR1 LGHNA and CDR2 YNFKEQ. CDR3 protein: CASSQQQGVTDTQYF. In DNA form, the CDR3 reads TGTGCCAGCAGCCAACAGCAGGGTGTGACAGATACGCAGTATTTT.

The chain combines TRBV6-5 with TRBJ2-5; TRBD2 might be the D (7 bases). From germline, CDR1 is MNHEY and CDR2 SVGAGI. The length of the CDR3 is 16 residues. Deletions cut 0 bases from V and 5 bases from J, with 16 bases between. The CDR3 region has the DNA TGTGCCAGCAGTTACTCGATCGGGGGGCCCGGGGAGACCCAGTACTTC. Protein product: CASSYSIGGPGETQYF.

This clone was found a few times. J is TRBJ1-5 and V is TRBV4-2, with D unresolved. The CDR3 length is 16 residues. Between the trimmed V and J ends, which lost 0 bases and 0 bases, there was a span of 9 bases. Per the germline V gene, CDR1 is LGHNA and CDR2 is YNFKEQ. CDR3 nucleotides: TGTGCCAGCAGCCAAGATTTGTCAGATAGCAATCAGCCCCAGCATTTT. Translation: CASSQDLSDSNQPQHF.

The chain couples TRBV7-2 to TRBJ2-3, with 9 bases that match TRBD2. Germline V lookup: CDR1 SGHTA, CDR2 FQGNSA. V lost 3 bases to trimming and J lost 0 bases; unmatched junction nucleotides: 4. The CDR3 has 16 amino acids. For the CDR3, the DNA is TGTGCCAGCAGCTTCCGCGGGGGGGTGAGCACAGATACGCAGTATTTT. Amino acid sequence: CASSFRGGVSTDTQYF.

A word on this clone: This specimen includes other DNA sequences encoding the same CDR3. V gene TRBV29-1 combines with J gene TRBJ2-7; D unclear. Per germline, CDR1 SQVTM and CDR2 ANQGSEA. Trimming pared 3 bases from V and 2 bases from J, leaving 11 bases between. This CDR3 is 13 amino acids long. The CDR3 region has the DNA TGCAGCGTTGAGGCTGGGCCCACCTACGAGCAGTACTTC. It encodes CSVEAGPTYEQYF.

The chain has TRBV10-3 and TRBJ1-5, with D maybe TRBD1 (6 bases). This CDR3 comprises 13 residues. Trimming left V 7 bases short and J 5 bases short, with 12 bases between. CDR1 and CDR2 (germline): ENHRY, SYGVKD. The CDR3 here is CAIMQGQDQPQHF. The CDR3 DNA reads TGTGCCATCATGCAGGGGCAGGATCAGCCCCAGCATTTT.

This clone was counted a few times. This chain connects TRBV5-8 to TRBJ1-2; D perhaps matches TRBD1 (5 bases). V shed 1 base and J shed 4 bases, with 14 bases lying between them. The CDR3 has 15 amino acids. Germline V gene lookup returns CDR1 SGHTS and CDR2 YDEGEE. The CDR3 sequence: CASSLRQGGSYGYTF. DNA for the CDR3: TGTGCCAGCAGCTTGAGGCAGGGAGGGAGCTATGGCTACACCTTC.

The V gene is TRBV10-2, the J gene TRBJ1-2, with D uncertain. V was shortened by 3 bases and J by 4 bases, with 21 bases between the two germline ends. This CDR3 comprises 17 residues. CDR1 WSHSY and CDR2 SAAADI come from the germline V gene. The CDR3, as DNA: TGCGCCAGCAGTGAATCGCTTGGGCAGACAAGGATCTATGGCTACACCTTC. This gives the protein CASSESLGQTRIYGYTF.

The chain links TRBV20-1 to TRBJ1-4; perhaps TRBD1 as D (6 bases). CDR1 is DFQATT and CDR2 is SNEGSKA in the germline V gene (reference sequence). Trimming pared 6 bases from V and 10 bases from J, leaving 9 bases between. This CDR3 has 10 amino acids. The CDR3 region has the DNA TGCAGTGCCCGACAGGTAAAACTGTTTTTT. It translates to CSARQVKLFF.

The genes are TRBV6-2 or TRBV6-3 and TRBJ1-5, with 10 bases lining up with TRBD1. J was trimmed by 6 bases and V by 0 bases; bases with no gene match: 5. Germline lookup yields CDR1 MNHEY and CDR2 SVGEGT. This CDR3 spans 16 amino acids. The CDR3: CASSYSRTGGGQPQHF. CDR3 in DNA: TGTGCCAGCAGTTACTCACGGACAGGGGGAGGTCAGCCCCAGCATTTT.

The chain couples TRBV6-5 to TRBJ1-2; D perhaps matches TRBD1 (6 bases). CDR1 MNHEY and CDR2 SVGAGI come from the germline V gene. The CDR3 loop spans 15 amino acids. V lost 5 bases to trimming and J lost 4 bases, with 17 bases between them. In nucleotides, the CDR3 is TGTGCCAGCAGTCGCGACAGGACCTCTTTCTATGGCTACACCTTC. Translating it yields CASSRDRTSFYGYTF.

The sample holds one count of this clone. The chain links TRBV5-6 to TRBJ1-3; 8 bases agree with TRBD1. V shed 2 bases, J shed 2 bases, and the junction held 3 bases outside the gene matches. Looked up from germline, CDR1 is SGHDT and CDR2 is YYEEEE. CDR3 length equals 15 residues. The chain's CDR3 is CASSFGQGPGNTIYF. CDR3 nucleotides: TGTGCCAGCAGCTTCGGACAGGGCCCTGGAAACACCATATATTTT.

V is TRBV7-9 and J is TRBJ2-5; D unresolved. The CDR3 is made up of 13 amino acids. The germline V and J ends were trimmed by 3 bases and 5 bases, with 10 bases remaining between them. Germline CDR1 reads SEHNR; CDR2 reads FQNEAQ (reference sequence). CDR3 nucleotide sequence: TGTGCCAGCAGCTTTAATATCGGTGAGACCCAGTACTTC. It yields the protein CASSFNIGETQYF.

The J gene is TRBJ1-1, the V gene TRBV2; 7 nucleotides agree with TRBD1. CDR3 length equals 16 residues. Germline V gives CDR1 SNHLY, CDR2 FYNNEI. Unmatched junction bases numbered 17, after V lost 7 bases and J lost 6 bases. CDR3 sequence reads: CASITSRTGISAEAFF. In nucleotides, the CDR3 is TGTGCCAGCATCACCTCACGGACAGGTATATCTGCTGAAGCTTTCTTT.

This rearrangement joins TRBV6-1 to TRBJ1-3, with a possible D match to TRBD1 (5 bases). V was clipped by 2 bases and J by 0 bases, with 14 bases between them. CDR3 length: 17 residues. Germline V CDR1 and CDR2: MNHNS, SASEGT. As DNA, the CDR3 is TGTGCCAGCAGTGAATGGTTGGAGGGGAGCTCTGGAAACACCATATATTTT. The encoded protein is CASSEWLEGSSGNTIYF.